This T cell receptor beta chain was captured by sequencing in a study of vaccination effects on CD4 cells after COVID-19. Regarding the study as a whole: Pronounced clonal contraction occurred in clones induced by infection and by vaccine late after vaccination.

Repertoires were generated with immunoSEQ multiplex PCR, while TCRdb's copy carries only in-frame clones and drops some. The repertoire holds tens of thousands of clones, with 78% as singletons. The length of the CDR3 is 14 residues. The J segment lost 2 bases and the V segment lost 3 bases, leaving 7 bases of the junction unmatched. CDR1 and CDR2 (germline): GTSNPN, SVGIG (reference sequence). Under the ViraFEST assay, PBMC were stimulated with viral peptide pools so that antigen-specific CD4+ T cells expanded. Sequencing was performed afterwards. It was after 10 days of culture that CD4+ T cells were isolated. Recipients of the vaccine had no prior SARS-CoV-2 infection and negative nucleocapsid antibodies. Each well held about 2.1 million PBMC cultured with about 9.1 ug/ml peptides and 8 to 10 IU/ml IL-2. On day 3 and again on day 7, half the medium was replaced with IL-2 medium. For this clone: Its antigen is currently unknown.

The TCR comes from a human donor who received a COVID-19 vaccine. The V gene is TRBV30, the J gene TRBJ2-7; 7 nucleotides line up with TRBD1. This specimen was CD4+ T cells from PBMCs cultured with SARS-CoV-2 spike peptides, taken before COVID-19 vaccination. The CDR3 DNA sequence: TGTGCCTGGAGCCAGGGACAGATCCCCTACGAGCAGTACGTC. Encoded protein: CAWSQGQIPYEQYV.